One and the same sample provided the 10 T cell receptor beta chains below, sequenced in a study of blood T cells in healthy people across ages. For the second PCR, which ran for about 7 to 11 cycles, a sample-barcoded 5' primer and a J-beta primer mix were used. TCRdb processed the 5' RACE reads anew with MiXCR; each CDR3 protein has one entry. The data show some 1,000,000 distinct CDR3 sequences, with 20% to 25% seen just once and about 0.8% held by the top ten. These data were also reused for a study on T cells of mothers and their children.

Sequencing input: blood. These receptors all come from a girl aged 2-10 years in good health.

The CDR3 DNA reads TGTGCCAGCAGCCCACCATTGAATCCAGGGGAGGGGAGTAACACTGAAGCTTTCTTT. Translation gives CASSPPLNPGEGSNTEAFF. The rearrangement joins TRBV7-8 to TRBJ1-1, with a tentative D call TRBD1 (6 bases). The germline gives CDR1 SGHVS, CDR2 FQNEAQ. This CDR3 has 19 residues. Trimming cost V 5 bases and J 2 bases, with 27 bases left between them.

This clonotype was seen only a few times. The chain couples TRBV4-2 to TRBJ2-1; 11 positions agree with TRBD2. CDR1 is LGHNA, CDR2 YNFKEQ, per germline. The CDR3 covers 15 residues. With 3 bases clipped from V and 4 bases from J, the junction kept 2 bases outside the gene matches. The CDR3 coding sequence is TGTGCCAGCAGCCACGCTAGCGGGGGGTACAATGAGCAGTTCTTC. Amino acids: CASSHASGGYNEQFF.

This clonotype was seen more than once but under ten times. This chain links TRBV7-9 with TRBJ2-3; TRBD1 is a possible D gene (6 bases). The CDR3 spans 15 residues. The germline gives CDR1 SEHNR, CDR2 FQNEAQ (reference sequence). Trimming stripped 5 bases from V and 0 bases from J, with 12 bases between. CDR3 DNA sequence: TGTGCCAGCAGCACTAAAGGGGGTAGCACAGATACGCAGTATTTT. It encodes CASSTKGGSTDTQYF.

The chain is built from TRBV7-8 and TRBJ2-7; 7 nucleotides line up with TRBD1. Unmatched junction bases numbered 6, after V lost 2 bases and J lost 2 bases. The CDR3 sequence is 15 residues long. CDR1 SGHVS and CDR2 FQNEAQ come from the germline V gene. The CDR3: CASSLTAGGPYEQYF. CDR3 DNA: TGTGCCAGCAGCTTAACGGCAGGGGGACCCTACGAGCAGTACTTC.

This chain uses TRBV28 with TRBJ2-1; TRBD2 matches at 10 bases. The ends lost 2 bases at V and 8 bases at J; junction bases unmatched: 12. This CDR3 region has 17 residues. The germline gives CDR1 MDHEN, CDR2 SYDVKM. Here the CDR3 reads CASSLPASSGSTHEQFF. Here the CDR3 DNA reads TGTGCCAGCAGTTTACCGGCCTCTAGCGGGAGTACCCATGAGCAGTTCTTC.

This chain connects TRBV11-2 to TRBJ2-7; D ambiguous. Trimming shortened V by 4 bases and J by 8 bases, and 12 bases separated the two germline ends. The CDR3 loop spans 12 amino acids. The V gene's germline CDR1 is SGHAT and CDR2 FQNNGV. The CDR3 sequence: CASSSTLEKQYF. Written as DNA, the CDR3 is TGTGCCAGCAGCTCTACCCTCGAGAAGCAGTACTTC. Looking up the rest from reference TRBV11-2 and TRBJ2-7 gives the full variable domain: EAGVAQSPRYKIIEKRQSVAFWCNPISGHATLYWYQQILGQGPKLLIQFQNNGVVDDSQLPKDRFSAERLKGVDSTLKIQPAKLEDSAVYLCASSSTLEKQYFGPGTRLTVT.

In this sample, this clonotype turned up a few times. The chain is built from TRBV29-1 and TRBJ2-7; D remains ambiguous. There are 12 residues in the CDR3. The germline gives CDR1 SQVTM, CDR2 ANQGSEA. Trimming removed 1 base at V and 4 bases at J, with 8 bases between. CDR3 DNA sequence: TGCAGCGTTGAAGGGAGCTATTACGAGCAGTACTTC. Its translation: CSVEGSYYEQYF.

CDR3 sequence: CASSHPTVETQYF. DNA of the CDR3: TGTGCCAGCAGCCACCCGACCGTAGAGACCCAGTACTTC. The chain has TRBV7-2 and TRBJ2-5; D remains unclear. The CDR3 has 13 residues. The V gene's germline CDR1 is SGHTA and CDR2 FQGNSA. Trimming took off 5 bases at V and 4 bases at J, with 11 bases between the two ends.

The sample holds many counts of this clonotype. The chain combines TRBV9 with TRBJ1-2, with 7 bases aligning to TRBD1. This CDR3 contains 15 residues. In germline, CDR1 is SGDLS, CDR2 YYNGEE. J was trimmed by 4 bases and V by 2 bases; bases with no gene match: 8. The CDR3 region has the DNA TGTGCCAGCAGCGTCTCCGGGACAGCGATCTATGGCTACACCTTC. Its protein is CASSVSGTAIYGYTF.

For the CDR3, the DNA is TGCAGTGCTAGAGGAACTAGCGGTGTATACGAGCAGTACTTC. The encoded protein is CSARGTSGVYEQYF. The V gene is TRBV20-1, the J gene TRBJ2-7; the match to TRBD2 covers 8 bases. V lost 1 base to trimming and J lost 4 bases; unmatched junction nucleotides: 6. Germline V gives CDR1 DFQATT, CDR2 SNEGSKA (reference sequence). The CDR3 runs 14 residues.